Presented here are 12 T cell receptor beta chains from one specimen sequenced in a study of graft-versus-host responses after intestinal transplantation. Sequenced by immunoSEQ multiplex PCR; TCRdb stores in-frame clones only, minus some. Found here are about 98,000 clones, about 82% of them singletons; the top ten hold over 1.1%. Sequencing used PBMCs, obtained 255 days after intestinal transplant. The receptors here all came from a human patient who received an intestinal transplant, so some T cells may come from the graft donor.

About this clone: The same CDR3 also results from other DNA sequences found in this sample. The J gene is TRBJ1-1, the V gene TRBV6-6; unclear D gene. The germline V gene has CDR1 MNHNY and CDR2 SVGAGI (reference sequence). The CDR3 runs to 12 residues. The V and J ends lost 6 bases and 1 base respectively, with 6 bases between them. CDR3 coding DNA: TGTGCCAGCAGCTCTGGGAACACTGAAGCTTTCTTT. This sequence encodes CASSSGNTEAFF.

The chain is built from TRBV5-1 and TRBJ2-5, with 11 nucleotides matching TRBD2. Germline loops: CDR1 SGHRS, CDR2 YFSETQ. There are 19 residues in the CDR3. After removal of 3 bases from V and 2 bases from J, the junction contained 15 bases not matched to a gene. The CDR3 DNA sequence: TGCGCCAGCAGCTACCAAGCGAATATACTAGCGGGGGATCAAGAGACCCAGTACTTC. Translated: CASSYQANILAGDQETQYF.

The rearrangement links TRBV29-1 to TRBJ1-1, with 8 bases lining up with TRBD1. V lost 5 bases to trimming and J lost 7 bases; unmatched junction nucleotides: 3. CDR1 is SQVTM, CDR2 ANQGSEA, per germline. CDR3 length: 11 amino acids. The DNA of the CDR3 is TGCAGCGTTTGGACAGGGAATGAAGCTTTCTTT. As protein: CSVWTGNEAFF.

This chain joins TRBV27 and TRBJ2-7; 7 nucleotides line up with TRBD1. The CDR3 length is 13 residues. Per the germline V gene, CDR1 is MNHEY and CDR2 is SMNVEV (reference sequence). The V and J ends lost 3 bases and 4 bases, in that order; junction bases with no gene match: 3. In DNA form, the CDR3 reads TGTGCCAGCAGTTTCGGCAGGGGGTACGAGCAGTACTTC. This encodes CASSFGRGYEQYF.

The gene calls are TRBV9 and TRBJ1-2; 7 bases line up with TRBD1. CDR3 length: 13 amino acids. The V and J ends lost 3 bases and 4 bases, in that order; junction bases with no gene match: 3. The germline CDR1 and CDR2 sequences are SGDLS and YYNGEE. CDR3 coding DNA: TGTGCCAGCAGCGAGAGGGACAGCTATGGCTACACCTTC. It codes for CASSERDSYGYTF.

The chain carries TRBV9 and TRBJ2-1, with 9 bases identical to TRBD2. Per the germline V gene, CDR1 is SGDLS and CDR2 is YYNGEE. J lost 8 bases, V lost 3 bases, and 9 bases had no gene match. The CDR3 is 15 residues long. The chain's CDR3 is CASSAHSGSSYEQFF. In DNA form, the CDR3 reads TGTGCCAGCAGCGCCCATAGCGGGAGTTCTTATGAGCAGTTCTTC.

The chain joins TRBV10-1 to TRBJ2-2; D not resolved. Trimming pared 2 bases from V and 3 bases from J, leaving 13 bases between. This CDR3 is 16 amino acids long. Germline CDR1 reads WNHNN; CDR2 reads SYGVQD (reference sequence). The CDR3 DNA follows: TGCGCCAGCAGTGAGGTTGGCCGTGTGGACACCGGGGAGCTGTTTTTT. Its protein product is CASSEVGRVDTGELFF.

This clone appeared a single time. A read error is likely, as this CDR3 ends without the conserved phenylalanine or tryptophan. This rearrangement joins TRBV28 to TRBJ1-2, with D unclear. This CDR3 spans 13 amino acids. Trimming stripped 10 bases from V and 4 bases from J, with 16 bases between. Germline CDR1 MDHEN, CDR2 SYDVKM. CDR3 bases: TGTGCCATCGCACCCGGACGACTCTATGGCTACACCCTC. Protein sequence: CAIAPGRLYGYTL.

This clone was picked up one time. The chain combines TRBV19 with TRBJ1-1; TRBD1 is a possible D gene (5 bases). The CDR3 runs to 13 residues. Germline V gene sequence: CDR1 LNHDA, CDR2 SQIVND (reference sequence). The V and J ends lost 3 bases and 3 bases respectively, with 8 bases between them. CDR3 region: CASSIWGYTEAFF. CDR3 nucleotide sequence: TGTGCCAGTAGTATCTGGGGGTACACTGAAGCTTTCTTT.

The gene calls are TRBV29-1 and TRBJ2-3, with D tentatively TRBD2 (6 bases). CDR3 size: 15 residues. Germline V lookup: CDR1 SQVTM, CDR2 ANQGSEA. Trimming took off 0 bases at V and 0 bases at J, with 10 bases between the two ends. CDR3 sequence (DNA): TGCAGCGTTGAAGAGCTAGCGACTAGCACAGATACGCAGTATTTT. Translating it yields CSVEELATSTDTQYF.

Notes on this clone: No DNA is shown, since the ends of the CDR3 on it are uncertain; the CDR3 is the one TCRdb lists. V is TRBV25-1 and J is TRBJ2-5. Looked up from germline, CDR1 is MGHDK and CDR2 is SYGVNS. The CDR3 sequence runs 17 residues, both termini included. This CDR3 reads CASSESGIFGQGKTQYF.

The V call is TRBV19, the J call TRBJ1-4; D gene unclear. Looked up from germline, CDR1 is LNHDA and CDR2 is SQIVND (reference sequence). V was shortened by 7 bases and J by 8 bases, with 5 bases between the two germline ends. The CDR3 is 10 residues long. The CDR3 region has the DNA TGTGCCAGTAAGGGAGAAAAACTGTTTTTT. It yields the protein CASKGEKLFF.